These 27 T cell receptor beta chains share one sample of origin, sequenced in a study of CD8 T cells in Susac syndrome. Roughly 0.5 to 1 ug RNA was reverse transcribed with random hexamers. Each CDR3 protein is one row after TCRdb ran MiXCR on the immunoSEQ multiplex PCR reads. The sample lists around 170,000 distinct CDR3 sequences, 95% to 96% seen once, with approximately 0.12% in the top ten. The sequenced sample was CD4+ T cells from PBMCs. The source is a human donor with Susac syndrome.

The chain carries TRBV20-1 and TRBJ1-1; perhaps TRBD1 as D (6 bases). The germline V gene has CDR1 DFQATT and CDR2 SNEGSKA (reference sequence). This CDR3 contains 15 residues. Trimming removed 0 bases at V and 3 bases at J, with 14 bases between. CDR3 DNA sequence: TGCAGTGCTAGAGAAGTAGGCAGGGGCGACACTGAAGCTTTCTTT. Residues: CSAREVGRGDTEAFF.

The V call is TRBV7-9, the J call TRBJ1-1; D is uncertain. From germline, CDR1 is SEHNR and CDR2 FQNEAQ (reference sequence). Trimming removed 1 base from V and 3 bases from J, with 15 bases in between. CDR3 length: 16 amino acids. CDR3 DNA sequence: TGTGCCAGCAGCTTAGTATTTCCCTTAGGGTACACTGAAGCTTTCTTT. It codes for CASSLVFPLGYTEAFF.

The chain employs TRBV9 and TRBJ2-3, with 11 bases fitting TRBD2. This CDR3 has 17 residues. The V and J ends lost 0 bases and 3 bases, in that order; junction bases with no gene match: 6. The germline V gene has CDR1 SGDLS and CDR2 YYNGEE. CDR3 sequence: CASSVGVASGGTDTQYF. DNA of the CDR3: TGTGCCAGCAGCGTAGGTGTGGCTAGCGGGGGGACAGATACGCAGTATTTT.

The rearrangement uses TRBV6-5 and TRBJ2-5, with D perhaps TRBD1 (6 bases). The length of the CDR3 is 12 residues. CDR1 is MNHEY and CDR2 is SVGAGI in the germline V gene. V shed 8 bases and J shed 4 bases, with 11 bases lying between them. For the CDR3, the DNA is TGTGCCAGCCACAGGGTCCCAGAGACCCAGTACTTC. Translation: CASHRVPETQYF.

The rearrangement links TRBV6-1 to TRBJ2-6, with 8 nucleotides matching TRBD1. Trimming removed 5 bases from V and 1 base from J; junction bases left unmatched: 7. The CDR3 is made up of 17 amino acids. Looked up from germline, CDR1 is MNHNS and CDR2 is SASEGT. CDR3: CASSRQGFGSGANVLTF. The CDR3 DNA sequence: TGTGCCAGCAGTAGACAGGGGTTTGGGTCTGGGGCCAACGTCCTGACTTTC.

The chain uses TRBV7-6 and TRBJ2-5, with 8 bases fitting TRBD1. This CDR3 is built from 14 residues. V lost 5 bases to trimming and J lost 6 bases; unmatched junction nucleotides: 8. Germline CDR1 reads SGHVS; CDR2 reads FNYEAQ. CDR3 in DNA: TGTGCCAGCAGCCTCGACAGGGGTGGAAAGACCCAGTACTTC. It is translated as CASSLDRGGKTQYF. The full variable domain, rest sourced from reference TRBV7-6 and TRBJ2-5, is GAGVSQSPRYKVTKRGQDVALRCDPISGHVSLYWYRQALGQGPEFLTYFNYEAQQDKSGLPNDRFSAERPEGSISTLTIQRTEQRDSAMYRCASSLDRGGKTQYFGPGTRLLVL.

Concerning this clonotype: At one end, the junction sequence differs from germline, possibly due to a read error. This chain uses TRBV28 with TRBJ1-2; TRBD1 is a possible D gene (6 bases). This CDR3 spans 11 amino acids. Germline CDR1 and CDR2: MDHEN and SYDVKM. The CDR3 DNA is TGTGCCAGCAGTGGCCTTCTACAGGGCTCCTTC. Its translation is CASSGLLQGSF.

The chain uses TRBV9 and TRBJ2-6; 8 bases align to TRBD1. The CDR3 sequence is 13 residues long. The germline gives CDR1 SGDLS, CDR2 YYNGEE. V trimming: 2 bases; J trimming: 12 bases; junction bases outside the gene matches: 4. CDR3 region: CASSVGQGLVLTF. The CDR3 nucleotides read TGTGCCAGCAGCGTCGGACAGGGCCTCGTCCTGACTTTC.

The V and J genes are TRBV5-4 and TRBJ2-1; D is unclear. This CDR3 is 15 amino acids long. The V and J ends lost 3 bases and 5 bases respectively, with 15 bases between them. The germline gives CDR1 SGHNT, CDR2 YYREEE (reference sequence). DNA of the CDR3: TGTGCCAGCAGCTCAGAACCCCAACTCGACAATGAGCAGTTCTTC. This codes for CASSSEPQLDNEQFF.

The chain uses TRBV3-1 and TRBJ2-5; D is possibly TRBD1 (6 bases). Germline CDR1 LGHDT, CDR2 YNNKEL (reference sequence). V was shortened by 6 bases and J by 6 bases, with 17 bases between the two germline ends. The CDR3 is 14 residues long. CDR3 DNA: TGTGCCAGCAGTCGCTTGGACAGCGAGCAGACCCAGTACTTC. Translated: CASSRLDSEQTQYF.

The rearrangement uses TRBV20-1 and TRBJ2-3; maybe TRBD2 (5 bases). Trimming removed 2 bases at V and 4 bases at J, with 13 bases between. Germline CDR1 DFQATT, CDR2 SNEGSKA (reference sequence). The CDR3 runs 14 residues. The CDR3 DNA reads TGCAGTGCTAGAATTTTGCGGGCTTCAGATACGCAGTATTTT. Its translation: CSARILRASDTQYF.

DNA of the CDR3: TGTGCCTGGGGCCAGGCGGGAGTTATGGGCAATGAGCAGTTCTTC. Its translation: CAWGQAGVMGNEQFF. V and J are TRBV30 and TRBJ2-1, with 7 bases that match TRBD2. Germline lookup yields CDR1 GTSNPN and CDR2 SVGIG (reference sequence). The CDR3 covers 15 residues. Trimming cost V 5 bases and J 6 bases; bases outside gene matches: 13.

CDR3 protein: CSVLTGGNEKLFF. The CDR3 DNA sequence: TGCAGCGTATTGACAGGGGGTAATGAAAAACTGTTTTTT. The chain employs TRBV29-1 and TRBJ1-4, with 9 nucleotides matching TRBD1. J was trimmed by 4 bases and V by 6 bases; bases with no gene match: 3. The germline gives CDR1 SQVTM, CDR2 ANQGSEA. The CDR3 contains 13 residues.

This rearrangement joins TRBV29-1 to TRBJ2-3; D unclear. Germline-derived CDR1 and CDR2 are SQVTM and ANQGSEA. This CDR3 has 12 residues. Trimming stripped 4 bases from V and 3 bases from J, with 8 bases between. CDR3 protein: CSVGDFTDTQYF. The DNA of the CDR3 is TGCAGCGTTGGTGATTTTACAGATACGCAGTATTTT.

The genes are TRBV10-3 and TRBJ2-7, with 7 bases identical to TRBD2. The CDR3 extends over 15 amino acids. V shed 3 bases and J 7 bases; nucleotides not matched to a gene: 12. CDR1 and CDR2 from the germline V gene are ENHRY and SYGVKD. In DNA, the CDR3 is TGTGCCATCAGTGATTACGGAAGGGAGGGGCGGGAGCAGTACTTC. Its translation is CAISDYGREGREQYF.

V usage is TRBV5-1 and J usage is TRBJ2-5; 12 bases are a match to TRBD2. There are 17 residues in the CDR3. Germline V lookup: CDR1 SGHRS, CDR2 YFSETQ. V trimming: 4 bases; J trimming: 0 bases; junction bases outside the gene matches: 7. The CDR3 DNA reads TGCGCCAGCAGCCTCGGGACTAGCGGGCTGAACCAAGAGACCCAGTACTTC. Protein sequence: CASSLGTSGLNQETQYF. Combining the CDR3 with reference TRBV5-1 and TRBJ2-5 gives the whole variable domain KAGVTQTPRYLIKTRGQQVTLSCSPISGHRSVSWYQQTPGQGLQFLFEYFSETQRNKGNFPGRFSGRQFSNSRSEMNVSTLELGDSALYLCASSLGTSGLNQETQYFGPGTRLLVL.

The chain is built from TRBV6-2 or TRBV6-3 and TRBJ2-1; D is ambiguous. CDR3 length equals 12 residues. Germline lookup yields CDR1 MNHEY and CDR2 SVGEGT. V shed 5 bases and J shed 7 bases, with 9 bases lying between them. The CDR3 sequence is CASSNYQNEQFF. In nucleotides, the CDR3 is TGTGCCAGCAGTAACTATCAGAATGAGCAGTTCTTC.

The chain recombines TRBV7-3 with TRBJ2-3; D call uncertain. Germline CDR1 SGHTA, CDR2 FQGTGA. V was trimmed by 5 bases and J by 0 bases, leaving 9 bases between them. The CDR3 spans 14 residues. The CDR3 DNA follows: TGTGCCAGCAGCCTCCACCCGAGCACAGATACGCAGTATTTT. It yields the protein CASSLHPSTDTQYF.

This chain joins TRBV20-1 and TRBJ1-2; D gene unclear. V was shortened by 1 base and J by 8 bases, with 20 bases between the two germline ends. Per germline, CDR1 DFQATT and CDR2 SNEGSKA (reference sequence). This CDR3 spans 15 amino acids. DNA for the CDR3: TGCAGTGCTAGAGTACCCGGGAGCTCGTACGGGGGCTACACCTTC. Its translation is CSARVPGSSYGGYTF.

The genes are TRBV7-9 and TRBJ2-3, with TRBD1 matching 10 bases. This CDR3 is built from 12 residues. V was pared by 5 bases and J by 9 bases, with 2 bases of the junction left unmatched. Germline V gives CDR1 SEHNR, CDR2 FQNEAQ (reference sequence). CDR3 coding DNA: TGTGCCAGCAGCCGGGACAGGGGAACGCAGTATTTT. Protein: CASSRDRGTQYF.

The V and J genes are TRBV18 and TRBJ2-7; 10 bases agree with TRBD2. V trimming: 2 bases; J trimming: 6 bases; junction bases outside the gene matches: 4. Germline lookup yields CDR1 KGHSH and CDR2 LQKENI. The CDR3 runs 14 residues. CDR3 in amino acids: CASSPKRGGSEQYV. Written as DNA, the CDR3 is TGTGCCAGCTCACCAAAGCGGGGGGGCTCCGAGCAGTACGTC.

The chain recombines TRBV9 with TRBJ2-1; 12 bases map to TRBD2. J lost 8 bases, V lost 0 bases, and 9 bases had no gene match. Germline assignment: CDR1 SGDLS and CDR2 YYNGEE. This CDR3 region has 17 residues. This CDR3 is CASSVDPSGGAVDEQFF. For the CDR3, the DNA is TGTGCCAGCAGCGTAGATCCTAGCGGGGGGGCGGTCGATGAGCAGTTCTTC.

This rearrangement joins TRBV20-1 to TRBJ2-3; possible D gene TRBD1, 6 bases. Trimming removed 3 bases from V and 3 bases from J, with 13 bases in between. The length of the CDR3 is 14 residues. Looked up from germline, CDR1 is DFQATT and CDR2 is SNEGSKA (reference sequence). CDR3 bases: TGCAGTGCTAGGGGTTTGGGGACAACAGATACGCAGTATTTT. This encodes CSARGLGTTDTQYF.

The gene calls are TRBV20-1 and TRBJ1-3; D may be TRBD1 (6 bases). This CDR3 spans 14 amino acids. Trimming stripped 7 bases from V and 0 bases from J, with 13 bases between. Per germline, CDR1 DFQATT and CDR2 SNEGSKA (reference sequence). In nucleotides, the CDR3 is TGCAGTGTCGCAGACAGGACCTCTGGAAACACCATATATTTT. Translating gives CSVADRTSGNTIYF.

The V call is TRBV27, the J call TRBJ2-6; no reliable D call. This CDR3 contains 17 residues. Germline assignment: CDR1 MNHEY and CDR2 SMNVEV (reference sequence). V lost 6 bases and J 1 base, leaving 16 bases between the germline ends. CDR3 sequence reads: CASRTRAPESGANVLTF. CDR3 nucleotides: TGTGCCAGCAGGACCCGGGCCCCGGAATCTGGGGCCAACGTCCTGACTTTC.

This chain links TRBV12-3 or TRBV12-4 with TRBJ2-7; unclear D gene. The CDR3 consists of 14 residues. V lost 5 bases and J 7 bases, leaving 18 bases between the germline ends. The CDR3 coding sequence is TGTGCCAGCAGTCCACTAAGCTCCCTAGATGAGCAGTACTTC. It is translated as CASSPLSSLDEQYF.

The chain couples TRBV5-1 to TRBJ2-1; D not resolved. The V end was cut by 0 bases, the J end by 7 bases, with 11 bases between. Germline loops: CDR1 SGHRS, CDR2 YFSETQ. This CDR3 has 14 residues. The CDR3 loop is CASSLGVLGNEQFF. The CDR3 DNA sequence: TGCGCCAGCAGCTTGGGGGTCCTGGGTAATGAGCAGTTCTTC.